The 19 T cell receptor beta chains presented below share a single source sample, sequenced in a study of OX40 agonist ivuxolimab in advanced cancers. The table came from immunoSEQ multiplex PCR; TCRdb's copy has only in-frame clones and leaves some out. The sample gives 70,000 or so clones, almost 90% of which show up once; 0.86% is in the top ten. The material sequenced was CD4+ or CD8+ T cells sorted from blood, taken in a trial of the OX40 agonist ivuxolimab. Receptors originate from an adult with an advanced solid tumor such as melanoma, head and neck, liver or kidney cancer.

The chain couples TRBV5-1 to TRBJ2-3, with 15 bases aligning to TRBD2. CDR3 size: 18 residues. Germline V gene data show CDR1 as SGHRS and CDR2 as YFSETQ. Trimming removed 3 bases from V and 0 bases from J; junction bases left unmatched: 5. The CDR3, as DNA: TGCGCCAGCAGCTCAGGACTAGCGGGGGGGCCTAGCACAGATACGCAGTATTTT. Translation: CASSSGLAGGPSTDTQYF.

The chain employs TRBV5-5 and TRBJ1-6; perhaps TRBD1 as D (5 bases). This CDR3 comprises 15 residues. The germline V gene has CDR1 SGHKS and CDR2 YYEKEE (reference sequence). The germline V and J ends were trimmed by 4 bases and 5 bases, with 13 bases remaining between them. The CDR3 sequence: CASSPGPLDNSPLHF. Written as DNA, the CDR3 is TGTGCCAGCAGCCCGGGACCGCTAGATAATTCACCCCTCCACTTT.

This chain links TRBV6-5 with TRBJ1-2, with D possibly being TRBD1 (5 bases). Looked up from germline, CDR1 is MNHEY and CDR2 is SVGAGI. The CDR3 contains 13 residues. The V end lost 5 bases, the J end lost 3 bases, and 10 bases lay between the germline ends. DNA of the CDR3: TGTGCCAGCAGTCGCCAAGGGGACTATGGCTACACCTTC. Translating gives CASSRQGDYGYTF.

This chain links TRBV14 with TRBJ2-7; 7 nucleotides line up with TRBD1. With V trimmed by 4 bases and J by 3 bases, 9 bases remained unmatched. CDR1 and CDR2 (germline): SGHDN, FVKESK. The CDR3 consists of 15 residues. CDR3 DNA: TGTGCCAGCAGCCCTAGGGGACAGTGGTTCTACGAGCAGTACTTC. Its protein is CASSPRGQWFYEQYF.

The chain combines TRBV2 with TRBJ2-7, with 8 nucleotides matching TRBD1. Germline values: CDR1 SNHLY, CDR2 FYNNEI. V lost 4 bases and J lost 1; bases outside the gene matches: 6. This CDR3 region has 15 residues. This chain's CDR3 is CASSGQGIGSYEQYF. For the CDR3, the DNA is TGTGCCAGCAGTGGACAGGGGATCGGTTCCTACGAGCAGTACTTC.

The rearrangement links TRBV10-3 to TRBJ2-5; no clear D. V was clipped by 11 bases and J by 2 bases, with 15 bases between them. This CDR3 spans 13 amino acids. Looked up from germline, CDR1 is ENHRY and CDR2 is SYGVKD. In DNA form, the CDR3 reads TGTGCCGCTACACAGAGTCCGCAAGAGACCCAGTACTTC. Translating it yields CAATQSPQETQYF.

This chain links TRBV2 with TRBJ2-3; D is ambiguous. Germline lookup yields CDR1 SNHLY and CDR2 FYNNEI. This CDR3 spans 10 amino acids. Trimming stripped 7 bases from V and 7 bases from J, with 6 bases between. The CDR3 region is CASKAYTQYF. CDR3 bases: TGTGCCAGCAAGGCATATACGCAGTATTTT.

This clone was found a few times. V and J are TRBV9 and TRBJ1-1; D is uncertain. Germline V gene sequence: CDR1 SGDLS, CDR2 YYNGEE. V shed 4 bases and J shed 6 bases, with 19 bases lying between them. The CDR3 length is 15 residues. The CDR3 DNA reads as TGTGCCAGCAGCCCCCAGTCTGCGGGGATCGCTGAAGCTTTCTTT. Encoded protein: CASSPQSAGIAEAFF.

The chain recombines TRBV6-6 with TRBJ1-4, with TRBD1 matching over 8 bases. The CDR3 sequence is 15 residues long. The J segment lost 7 bases and the V segment lost 5 bases, leaving 9 bases of the junction unmatched. The germline V gene has CDR1 MNHNY and CDR2 SVGAGI (reference sequence). The CDR3 sequence is CASSRGQGALEKLFF. CDR3 nucleotide sequence: TGTGCCAGCAGTCGGGGCCAGGGGGCGCTTGAAAAACTGTTTTTT.

This clone was recorded once. CDR3 sequence reads: CASQGQGNGYTF. As DNA, the CDR3 is TGTGCCAGCCAGGGACAGGGGAATGGCTACACCTTC. V and J are TRBV6-5 and TRBJ1-2; the match to TRBD1 covers 10 bases. V shed 8 bases, J shed 6 bases, and the junction held 3 bases outside the gene matches. The V gene's germline CDR1 is MNHEY and CDR2 SVGAGI. CDR3 length: 12 amino acids.

This chain joins TRBV9 and TRBJ1-1; the D is unclear. Trimming pared 3 bases from V and 2 bases from J, leaving 8 bases between. Germline V gives CDR1 SGDLS, CDR2 YYNGEE. The CDR3 sequence is 13 residues long. The CDR3 DNA follows: TGTGCCAGCAGCGCGGATTTTAACACTGAAGCTTTCTTT. Amino acid sequence: CASSADFNTEAFF.

This clone has a single count. J is TRBJ2-7 and V is TRBV6-5; D unclear. Trimming cost V 1 base and J 1 base, with 11 bases left between them. The CDR3 covers 15 residues. CDR1 and CDR2 (germline): MNHEY, SVGAGI. Here the CDR3 reads CASSYLVGLSYEQYF. CDR3 in DNA: TGTGCCAGCAGTTACTTGGTGGGTCTTTCCTACGAGCAGTACTTC.

The gene calls are TRBV7-2 and TRBJ1-1; maybe TRBD1 (5 bases). This CDR3 is 13 amino acids long. V was cut by 3 bases and J by 8 bases, with 13 bases left in between. Germline CDR1 is SGHTA and CDR2 is FQGNSA. The CDR3: CASSFWGPVEAFF. The DNA of the CDR3 is TGTGCCAGCAGCTTTTGGGGCCCGGTAGAAGCTTTCTTT.

The V gene is TRBV7-2, the J gene TRBJ2-3, with D perhaps matching TRBD2 (5 bases). Germline V lookup: CDR1 SGHTA, CDR2 FQGNSA. The CDR3 runs to 14 residues. Trimming took off 5 bases at V and 1 base at J, with 10 bases between the two ends. The DNA of the CDR3 is TGTGCCAGCAGCCCGCCGCGGGGCACAGATACGCAGTATTTT. It encodes CASSPPRGTDTQYF.

The V gene is TRBV10-3, the J gene TRBJ2-5; D gene unclear. V dropped 5 bases and J dropped 5 bases, with 12 bases sitting between them. Germline V gene sequence: CDR1 ENHRY, CDR2 SYGVKD. CDR3 length: 13 amino acids. The CDR3 bases are TGTGCCATCAGTAAGAGAACAGAGGAGACCCAGTACTTC. Amino acid sequence: CAISKRTEETQYF.

The chain's CDR3 is CASSIGGSTYNEQFF. The CDR3 DNA reads TGTGCCAGTAGTATCGGCGGGAGCACCTACAATGAGCAGTTCTTC. This chain uses TRBV19 with TRBJ2-1, with TRBD2 identical over 7 bases. CDR1 is LNHDA and CDR2 is SQIVND in the germline V gene (reference sequence). This CDR3 has 15 residues. Unmatched junction bases numbered 4, after V lost 3 bases and J lost 2 bases.

The chain recombines TRBV28 with TRBJ1-2; D is perhaps TRBD1 (5 bases). The V and J ends lost 5 bases and 4 bases respectively, with 20 bases between them. Germline V gene lookup returns CDR1 MDHEN and CDR2 SYDVKM. The CDR3 has 16 residues. CDR3 DNA sequence: TGTGCCAGCAGTCCCCCGCTGAGACAGTCTGTCTATGGCTACACCTTC. As protein: CASSPPLRQSVYGYTF.

This chain uses TRBV7-8 with TRBJ1-6; 10 bases map to TRBD1. CDR1 and CDR2 from the germline V gene are SGHVS and FQNEAQ. V gave up 5 bases and J gave up 7 bases; unmatched junction bases: 2. The CDR3 covers 14 residues. DNA of the CDR3: TGTGCCAGCAGCATGGACAGGGGGAATTCACCCCTCCACTTT. It yields the protein CASSMDRGNSPLHF.

The V call is TRBV18, the J call TRBJ2-5, with 8 bases aligning to TRBD2. After removal of 3 bases from V and 3 bases from J, the junction contained 3 bases not matched to a gene. CDR1 and CDR2 from the germline V gene are KGHSH and LQKENI. The CDR3 spans 14 residues. The CDR3 DNA is TGTGCCAGCTCACCGGGACTAGTCGAAGAGACCCAGTACTTC. As protein: CASSPGLVEETQYF.